Shown below are 4 T cell receptor beta chains from a single sample sequenced in a study of CD4 T cells in relation to SARS-CoV-2 and coronaviruses. TCRdb's table, derived via immunoSEQ multiplex PCR, lists solely in-frame clones and lacks some. The repertoire holds about 36,000 clones, with roughly 82% as singletons. These receptors lack a known antigen. The specimen was memory CD4+ T cells from PBMCs, cultured in vitro. The source of these receptors is an adult with COVID-19.

The chain recombines TRBV14 with TRBJ2-7, with D possibly being TRBD1 (7 bases). V was shortened by 3 bases and J by 2 bases, with 14 bases between the two germline ends. There are 15 residues in the CDR3. Germline V gene lookup returns CDR1 SGHDN and CDR2 FVKESK. CDR3 DNA: TGTGCCAGCAGCCACGAGACAGGGAGGACCTACGAGCAGTACTTC. It translates to CASSHETGRTYEQYF.

The J gene is TRBJ2-2, the V gene TRBV6-4; 8 bases align to TRBD2. The CDR3 totals 15 residues. Unmatched junction bases numbered 5, after V lost 4 bases and J lost 4 bases. Per germline, CDR1 MRHNA and CDR2 SNTAGT. The CDR3 nucleotides are TGTGCCAGCAGTGTGGTAGCGGGACTCACCGGGGAGCTGTTTTTT. Its translation: CASSVVAGLTGELFF.

This clone was counted a few times. V is TRBV10-3 and J is TRBJ1-6; D is unresolved. The V gene lost 2 bases and the J gene lost 10 bases, with 9 bases spanning the gap. The germline gives CDR1 ENHRY, CDR2 SYGVKD. The length of the CDR3 is 13 residues. CDR3 in DNA: TGTGCCATCAGTGAGCCACCAGAATCACCCCTCCACTTT. Amino acid sequence: CAISEPPESPLHF.

The rearrangement uses TRBV9 and TRBJ2-5; 7 bases are a match to TRBD1. After removal of 3 bases from V and 6 bases from J, the junction contained 5 bases not matched to a gene. Germline V CDR1 and CDR2: SGDLS, YYNGEE. The CDR3 totals 13 residues. The CDR3, as DNA: TGTGCCAGCAGCGAACAGGGGACCCAGACCCAGTACTTC. This translates into CASSEQGTQTQYF.